This TCR beta chain derives from a study of T-cell reconstitution after alpha-beta-depleted transplantation in children. This clonotype was found a few times. For TCRbeta, the library was prepared with unique molecular identifiers. MiXCR, applied by TCRdb to the PCR reads, yields one record per CDR3 protein. The sample has over 400,000 distinct CDR3 sequences, approximately 12% seen once. Sequencing used PBMCs from the stem cell graft donor, obtained from the stem cell graft. The TCR was taken from a human donor who donated a stem cell graft to a child with combined immunodeficiency.

The CDR3 region is CASSYRGQNSPLHF. As DNA, the CDR3 is TGTGCCAGCAGTTACCGAGGACAAAATTCACCCCTCCACTTT. This chain uses TRBV6-5 with TRBJ1-6; possibly TRBD1 for D (5 bases). Germline V gives CDR1 MNHEY, CDR2 SVGAGI. Trimming removed 2 bases at V and 7 bases at J, with 9 bases between. The CDR3 spans 14 residues.